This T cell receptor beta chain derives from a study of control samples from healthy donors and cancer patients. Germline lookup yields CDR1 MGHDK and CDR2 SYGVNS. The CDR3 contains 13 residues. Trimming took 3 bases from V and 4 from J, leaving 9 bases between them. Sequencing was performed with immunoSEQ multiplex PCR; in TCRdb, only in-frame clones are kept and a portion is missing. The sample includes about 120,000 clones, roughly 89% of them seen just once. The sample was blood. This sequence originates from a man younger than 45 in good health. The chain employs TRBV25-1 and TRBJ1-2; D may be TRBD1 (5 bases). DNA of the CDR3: TGTGCCAGCAGTGATTGGGGGAGCTATGGCTACACCTTC. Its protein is CASSDWGSYGYTF.